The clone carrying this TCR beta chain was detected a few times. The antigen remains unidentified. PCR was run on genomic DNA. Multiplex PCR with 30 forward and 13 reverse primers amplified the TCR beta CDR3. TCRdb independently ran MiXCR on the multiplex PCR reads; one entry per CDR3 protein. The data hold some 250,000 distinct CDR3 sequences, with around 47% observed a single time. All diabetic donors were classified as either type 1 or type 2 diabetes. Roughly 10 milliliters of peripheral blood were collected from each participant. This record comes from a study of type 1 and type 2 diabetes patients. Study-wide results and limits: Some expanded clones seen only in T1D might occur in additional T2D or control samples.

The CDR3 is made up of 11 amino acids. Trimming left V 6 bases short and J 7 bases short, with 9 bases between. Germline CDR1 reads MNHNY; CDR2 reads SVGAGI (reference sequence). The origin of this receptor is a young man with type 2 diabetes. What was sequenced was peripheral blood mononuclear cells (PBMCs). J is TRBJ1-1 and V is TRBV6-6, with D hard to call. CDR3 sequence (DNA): TGTGCCAGCAGAGTCCCAAATGAAGCTTTCTTT. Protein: CASRVPNEAFF.